This paragraph reports one T cell receptor beta chain. These data originate in a study of blood T cell repertoires in COVID-19. Study in general: Some COVID-19 samples were acute and others convalescent; all came from the United States, Italy and Spain. The cDNA or gDNA used as material had been derived from T cells, B-cell-depleted T cells, or PBMCs.

In the authors' workflow: Amplification with reference gene primers provided the estimates of nucleated cell counts. Only in-frame clones appear in the TCRdb table, and some are missing; sequencing was by immunoSEQ multiplex PCR. V, J and clone size derive from that table, while D and trimming were established from the DNA sequence. The sample lists 130,000 to 150,000 clones; 80% to 90% were seen once. Material for sequencing was peripheral blood. This sequence was found in a woman aged 50 to 60 with acute or convalescent COVID-19.

CDR3 in amino acids: CASSSTGGASPEGQETQYF. The CDR3 coding sequence is TGTGCCAGCAGCTCTACAGGGGGCGCGTCACCCGAAGGCCAAGAGACCCAGTACTTC. The V and J genes are TRBV5-6 and TRBJ2-5; TRBD1 matches at 9 bases. CDR3 length: 19 amino acids. After removal of 3 bases from V and 1 base from J, the junction contained 16 bases not matched to a gene. The germline V gene has CDR1 SGHDT and CDR2 YYEEEE.